This T cell receptor (beta chain) was captured in a study of response to subunit inactivated influenza vaccine. This clonotype has more than one count but fewer than ten. Its antigen is as yet unknown. V lost 8 bases and J 5 bases, leaving 6 bases between the germline ends. The CDR3 spans 11 residues. Germline V gives CDR1 MGHDK, CDR2 SYGVNS. TCRdb re-derived calls from the RT-PCR reads in MiXCR, one entry per CDR3 protein. Altogether around 200,000 distinct CDR3 sequences are present, less than 15% being singletons, with the ten largest covering 25% to 30%. Points from the study as a whole: Authors suggested few new T cells are recruited by each seasonal influenza vaccination.

These data also featured in a second study, about T cells expressing NK-cell markers. Per that paper: As the method of synthesis, 5'RACE template switching with UMIs yielded TCR beta cDNA. One of eight sequenced donors was HCMV-seronegative; the other seven were seropositive. Dominant NKG2C+ clonotypes were found to form roughly 1.0-7.0% of CD8+ T cells in a handful of donors. Whether the expanded NKG2C+ T cell clones recognized HCMV remained unclear.

This specimen was CD8+ T cells sorted from PBMCs, taken about 13 days after vaccination. The clonotype originates from a middle-aged man who received an inactivated influenza vaccine. The chain carries TRBV25-1 and TRBJ2-2; D not certain. The CDR3, as DNA: TGTGCCAGCGGGATTACCGGGGAGCTGTTTTTT. This encodes CASGITGELFF.